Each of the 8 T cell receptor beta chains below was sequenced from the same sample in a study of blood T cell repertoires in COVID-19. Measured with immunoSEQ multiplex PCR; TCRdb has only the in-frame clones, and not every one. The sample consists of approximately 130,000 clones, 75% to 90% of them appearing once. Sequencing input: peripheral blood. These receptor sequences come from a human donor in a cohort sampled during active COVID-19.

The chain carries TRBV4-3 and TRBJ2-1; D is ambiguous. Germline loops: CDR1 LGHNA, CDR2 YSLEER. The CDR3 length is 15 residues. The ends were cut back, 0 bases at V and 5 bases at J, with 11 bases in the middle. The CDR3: CASSQDRVRHNEQFF. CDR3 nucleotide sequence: TGCGCCAGCAGCCAAGATCGGGTCCGGCACAATGAGCAGTTCTTC.

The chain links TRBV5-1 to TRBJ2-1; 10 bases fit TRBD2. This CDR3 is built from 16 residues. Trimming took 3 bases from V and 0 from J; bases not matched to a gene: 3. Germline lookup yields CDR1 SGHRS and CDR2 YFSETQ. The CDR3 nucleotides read TGCGCCAGCAGCTGGAGCGGGAGGGCCTCCTACAATGAGCAGTTCTTC. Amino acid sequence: CASSWSGRASYNEQFF.

Written as DNA, the CDR3 is TGTGCCAGCTCACCCACGTTACCCCTAGCGGGGGGTGGGGGCAATGAGCAGTTCTTC. This encodes CASSPTLPLAGGGGNEQFF. V gene TRBV18 combines with J gene TRBJ2-1, with 11 bases that match TRBD2. The CDR3 loop spans 19 amino acids. Germline CDR1 KGHSH, CDR2 LQKENI. V lost 3 bases and J lost 6; bases outside the gene matches: 16.

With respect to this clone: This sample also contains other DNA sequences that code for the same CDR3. The CDR3 sequence: CASSESRETQYF. CDR3 in DNA: TGCGCCAGCAGTGAGTCGAGGGAGACCCAGTACTTC. The V and J genes are TRBV10-1 and TRBJ2-5; D gene unclear. Between the trimmed V and J ends, which lost 0 bases and 5 bases, there was a span of 4 bases. CDR3 length: 12 amino acids. CDR1 and CDR2 (germline): WNHNN, SYGVQD (reference sequence).

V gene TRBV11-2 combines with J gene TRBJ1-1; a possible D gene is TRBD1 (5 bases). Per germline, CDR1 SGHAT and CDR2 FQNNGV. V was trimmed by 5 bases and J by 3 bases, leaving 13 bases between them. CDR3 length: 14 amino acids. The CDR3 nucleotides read TGTGCCAGCAGCCCCTCGGGGGGGTACACTGAAGCTTTCTTT. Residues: CASSPSGGYTEAFF. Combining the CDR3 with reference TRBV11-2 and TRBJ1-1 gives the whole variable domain EAGVAQSPRYKIIEKRQSVAFWCNPISGHATLYWYQQILGQGPKLLIQFQNNGVVDDSQLPKDRFSAERLKGVDSTLKIQPAKLEDSAVYLCASSPSGGYTEAFFGQGTRLTVV.

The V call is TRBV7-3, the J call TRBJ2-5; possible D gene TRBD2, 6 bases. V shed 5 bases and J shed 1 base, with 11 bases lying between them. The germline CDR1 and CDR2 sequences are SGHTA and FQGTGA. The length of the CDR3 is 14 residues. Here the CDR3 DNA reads TGTGCCAGCAGCCCCGCGGGGACCCAAGAGACCCAGTACTTC. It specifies CASSPAGTQETQYF.

The CDR3 nucleotides are TGCGCCAGCAGCTTGGGCCCCTCCGAGTCCCCGATGAACACTGAAGCTTTCTTT. Translated, it gives CASSLGPSESPMNTEAFF. The chain carries TRBV5-1 and TRBJ1-1; D ambiguous. The V and J ends lost 0 bases and 0 bases respectively, with 18 bases between them. This CDR3 is 18 amino acids long. CDR1 and CDR2 (germline): SGHRS, YFSETQ. The full variable domain, in which reference TRBV5-1 and TRBJ1-1 provide the parts outside the CDR3, is KAGVTQTPRYLIKTRGQQVTLSCSPISGHRSVSWYQQTPGQGLQFLFEYFSETQRNKGNFPGRFSGRQFSNSRSEMNVSTLELGDSALYLCASSLGPSESPMNTEAFFGQGTRLTVV.

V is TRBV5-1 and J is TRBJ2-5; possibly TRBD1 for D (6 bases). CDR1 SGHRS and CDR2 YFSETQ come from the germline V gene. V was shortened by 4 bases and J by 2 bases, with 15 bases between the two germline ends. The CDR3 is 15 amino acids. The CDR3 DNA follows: TGCGCCAGCAGCGTGGGACAACCGGTACAAGAGACCCAGTACTTC. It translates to CASSVGQPVQETQYF.